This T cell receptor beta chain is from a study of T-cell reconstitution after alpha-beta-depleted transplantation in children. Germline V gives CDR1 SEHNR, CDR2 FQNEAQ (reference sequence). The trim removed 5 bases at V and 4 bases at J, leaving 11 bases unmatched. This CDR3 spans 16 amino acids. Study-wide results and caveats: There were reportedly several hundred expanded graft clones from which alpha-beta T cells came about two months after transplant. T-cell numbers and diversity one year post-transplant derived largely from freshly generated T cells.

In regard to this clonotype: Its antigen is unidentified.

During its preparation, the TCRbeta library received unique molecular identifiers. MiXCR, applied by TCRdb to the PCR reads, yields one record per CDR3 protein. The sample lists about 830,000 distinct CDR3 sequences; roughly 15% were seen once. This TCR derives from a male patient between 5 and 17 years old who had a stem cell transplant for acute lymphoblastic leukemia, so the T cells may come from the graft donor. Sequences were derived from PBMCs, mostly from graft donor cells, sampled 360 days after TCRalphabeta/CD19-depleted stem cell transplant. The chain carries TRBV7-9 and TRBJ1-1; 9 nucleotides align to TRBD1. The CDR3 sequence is CASSRPGTGLSTEAFF. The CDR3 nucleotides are TGTGCCAGCAGCCGTCCCGGGACAGGGTTAAGCACTGAAGCTTTCTTT.